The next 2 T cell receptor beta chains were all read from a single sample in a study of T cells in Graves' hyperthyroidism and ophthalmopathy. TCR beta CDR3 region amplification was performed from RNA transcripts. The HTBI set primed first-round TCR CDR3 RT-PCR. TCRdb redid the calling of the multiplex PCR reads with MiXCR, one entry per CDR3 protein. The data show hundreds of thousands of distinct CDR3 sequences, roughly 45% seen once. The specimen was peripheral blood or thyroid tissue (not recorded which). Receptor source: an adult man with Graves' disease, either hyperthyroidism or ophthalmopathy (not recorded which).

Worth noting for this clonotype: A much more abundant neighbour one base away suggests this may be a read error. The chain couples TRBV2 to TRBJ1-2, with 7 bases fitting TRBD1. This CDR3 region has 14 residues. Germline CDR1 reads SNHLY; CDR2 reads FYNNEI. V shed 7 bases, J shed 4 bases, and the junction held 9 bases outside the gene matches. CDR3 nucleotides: TGTGCCAGCACCCCCAGGAACAGGGGCTATGGCTACACCTTC. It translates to CASTPRNRGYGYTF.

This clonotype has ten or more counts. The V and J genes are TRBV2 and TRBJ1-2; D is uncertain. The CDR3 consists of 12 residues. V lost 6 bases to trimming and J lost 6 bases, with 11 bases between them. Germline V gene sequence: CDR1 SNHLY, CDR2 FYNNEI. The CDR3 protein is CASRHLRHGYTF. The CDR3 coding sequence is TGTGCCAGCAGGCACCTAAGACATGGCTACACCTTC.